One T cell receptor beta chain is described in this entry. This CDR3 is built from 12 residues. Germline-derived CDR1 and CDR2 are SEHNR and FQNEAQ (reference sequence). With 4 bases removed from V and 4 bases from J, the gap between germline ends came to 8 bases. These data belong to a study of blood T cell repertoires in COVID-19. Study information: Both acute and convalescent COVID-19 samples were obtained from the United States, Italy and Spain.

Sequencing used immunoSEQ multiplex PCR; TCRdb keeps in-frame clones, though not all of them. The sample has 80,000 to 95,000 clones, roughly 80% seen once. Sequencing input: peripheral blood. This chain joins TRBV7-9 and TRBJ2-7; TRBD1 might be the D (6 bases). The sequence derives from a woman over 75 with active or convalescent COVID-19. CDR3 protein: CASSSQGYEQYF. The CDR3 nucleotides read TGTGCCAGCAGCTCACAGGGATACGAGCAGTACTTC.